Shown below are 31 T cell receptor beta chains from a single sample sequenced in a study of blood T cell repertoires in COVID-19. Using immunoSEQ multiplex PCR, the repertoire was profiled, and TCRdb retains in-frame clones only, with some absent. The sample lists tens of thousands of clones, over 75% occurring once. The material sequenced was peripheral blood. These receptors were collected from an elderly man with acute or convalescent COVID-19.

This chain joins TRBV20-1 and TRBJ1-1, with D tentatively TRBD1 (5 bases). The CDR3 is 14 amino acids. Germline values: CDR1 DFQATT, CDR2 SNEGSKA (reference sequence). Between the trimmed V and J ends, which lost 3 bases and 7 bases, there was a span of 18 bases. The DNA of the CDR3 is TGCAGTGCTAGTCGGGGCGGGGTTAAAGGTGAAGCTTTCTTT. The encoded protein is CSASRGGVKGEAFF.

The J gene is TRBJ2-2, the V gene TRBV3-1 (or the pseudogene TRBV3-2), with 7 bases matching TRBD2. The V and J ends lost 4 bases and 2 bases, in that order; junction bases with no gene match: 7. Germline V gene sequence: CDR1 LGHDT, CDR2 YNNKEL (reference sequence). This CDR3 is built from 16 residues. The CDR3 DNA is TGTGCCAGCAGCCCCCTAGGGACTACCAACACCGGGGAGCTGTTTTTT. It codes for CASSPLGTTNTGELFF.

The rearrangement uses TRBV12-3 or TRBV12-4 and TRBJ2-7; 8 bases agree with TRBD1. Trimming cost V 6 bases and J 9 bases; bases outside gene matches: 7. The CDR3 is made up of 12 amino acids. CDR3 nucleotides: TGTGCCAGCAGGCCTACAGGGGGTCGGCAGTACTTC. It yields the protein CASRPTGGRQYF.

The chain combines TRBV5-1 with TRBJ2-7, with TRBD1 identical over 9 bases. CDR1 is SGHRS and CDR2 is YFSETQ in the germline V gene. J was trimmed by 2 bases and V by 3 bases; bases with no gene match: 3. This CDR3 is 14 amino acids long. CDR3 DNA: TGCGCCAGCAGCTACCGACAGGGGGCCTACGAGCAGTACTTC. Translating it yields CASSYRQGAYEQYF.

This clone was counted only a few times. This chain's CDR3 is CASSESDRGNEQFF. CDR3 nucleotides: TGTGCCAGCAGTGAATCAGACAGGGGTAATGAGCAGTTCTTC. The rearrangement joins TRBV2 to TRBJ2-1; 8 bases match TRBD1. CDR1 is SNHLY and CDR2 is FYNNEI in the germline V gene. The CDR3 totals 14 residues. Unmatched junction bases numbered 4, after V lost 2 bases and J lost 7 bases.

This clone was recorded a few times. This chain uses TRBV12-3 or TRBV12-4 with TRBJ1-1, with 7 bases lining up with TRBD1. Trimming took 3 bases from V and 9 from J; bases not matched to a gene: 7. The CDR3 spans 13 residues. CDR3 coding DNA: TGTGCCAGCAGTTTTCGACAGGGAATTAAAGCTTTCTTT. This sequence encodes CASSFRQGIKAFF.

This clone was seen just once. The V gene is TRBV5-6, the J gene TRBJ2-1; 9 nucleotides match TRBD1. This CDR3 has 16 amino acids. Germline V lookup: CDR1 SGHDT, CDR2 YYEEEE. V lost 4 bases, J lost 7 bases, and 12 bases stayed unmatched. The CDR3 region has the DNA TGTGCCAGCAGCCGCCTTGGGGGGACAGGGTGGAATGAGCAGTTCTTC. It is translated as CASSRLGGTGWNEQFF.

By share, this clone counts as medium-sized. The gene calls are TRBV5-6 and TRBJ2-7; D is perhaps TRBD1 (7 bases). This CDR3 is built from 14 residues. Germline V gene data show CDR1 as SGHDT and CDR2 as YYEEEE. V dropped 4 bases and J dropped 0 bases, with 11 bases sitting between them. The CDR3 loop is CASSPGGRSYEQYF. CDR3 nucleotides: TGTGCCAGCAGCCCAGGGGGGCGCTCCTACGAGCAGTACTTC.

The CDR3 nucleotides read TGTGCCAGCAGCTTAGGGTCCAGGGGCCACAATGAGCAGTTCTTC. Translation gives CASSLGSRGHNEQFF. V and J are TRBV11-2 and TRBJ2-1, with D possibly being TRBD1 (6 bases). This CDR3 spans 15 amino acids. Germline lookup yields CDR1 SGHAT and CDR2 FQNNGV. The V end was cut by 1 base, the J end by 5 bases, with 12 bases between.

This sequence joins TRBV18 and TRBJ2-7; D is perhaps TRBD2 (5 bases). The CDR3 runs to 15 residues. CDR1 is KGHSH and CDR2 is LQKENI in the germline V gene. Trimming shortened V by 0 bases and J by 2 bases, and 11 bases separated the two germline ends. In DNA form, the CDR3 reads TGTGCCAGCTCACCACCGGCGGGCGCCACCTACGAGCAGTACTTC. Translated, it gives CASSPPAGATYEQYF.

The chain links TRBV5-1 to TRBJ2-2; the match to TRBD1 covers 8 bases. Germline V gene lookup returns CDR1 SGHRS and CDR2 YFSETQ. Unmatched junction bases numbered 7, after V lost 3 bases and J lost 6 bases. The CDR3 extends over 15 amino acids. CDR3 sequence reads: CASSSGTGVAGELFF. The CDR3 coding sequence is TGCGCCAGCAGCTCCGGGACAGGAGTGGCCGGGGAGCTGTTTTTT.

The chain employs TRBV3-1 (or the pseudogene TRBV3-2) and TRBJ2-1; TRBD2 matches at 13 bases. Trimming removed 4 bases from V and 5 bases from J; junction bases left unmatched: 11. Germline V gene data show CDR1 as LGHDT and CDR2 as YNNKEL (reference sequence). CDR3 length equals 18 residues. As DNA, the CDR3 is TGTGCCAGCAGCCCCCCAACTAGCGGGGGGGCCTTTGACAATGAGCAGTTCTTC. Its protein product is CASSPPTSGGAFDNEQFF.

The rearrangement uses TRBV19 and TRBJ2-4; 10 positions agree with TRBD1. The CDR3 consists of 18 residues. The J segment lost 3 bases and the V segment lost 9 bases, leaving 17 bases of the junction unmatched. The germline CDR1 and CDR2 sequences are LNHDA and SQIVND (reference sequence). CDR3 residues: CASSPGQGILAGKNIQYF. The CDR3 DNA reads as TGTGCCAGCTCACCGGGACAGGGGATCCTGGCGGGCAAAAACATTCAGTACTTC.

In this sample, this clone turned up a few times. The V gene is TRBV18, the J gene TRBJ2-7, with D perhaps TRBD2 (6 bases). This CDR3 is built from 13 residues. The V end was cut by 2 bases, the J end by 6 bases, with 11 bases between. Germline V CDR1 and CDR2: KGHSH, LQKENI. CDR3 nucleotides: TGTGCCAGCTCACCAGGCGGGAAAGGCGAGCAGTACTTC. Protein sequence: CASSPGGKGEQYF.

This clone appeared a single time. The rearrangement uses TRBV2 and TRBJ2-5, with 12 positions matching TRBD2. This CDR3 is 15 amino acids long. The germline V gene has CDR1 SNHLY and CDR2 FYNNEI. Losses at the gene ends were 5 bases for V and 5 bases for J; bases not matched to a gene: 6. DNA of the CDR3: TGTGCCAGCAGTCCACTAGCGGGGGGAGGTGAGACCCAGTACTTC. Translation gives CASSPLAGGGETQYF.

This clone was seen more than once but under ten times. The junction differs from germline at one of its ends, possibly a read error. The V call is TRBV5-8, the J call TRBJ1-2; a weak D match, TRBD1 (6 bases). The CDR3 is 17 residues long. Germline V gene data show CDR1 as SGHTS and CDR2 as YDEGEE. The CDR3 spells CASSLGTTGSGNYGYTF. The CDR3 DNA reads TGTGCCAGCAGTTTGGGAACTACAGGGAGCGGTAACTATGGCTACACCTTC. The complete variable domain, with remaining parts taken from reference TRBV5-8 and TRBJ1-2, reads EAGVTQSPTHLIKTRGQQATLRCSPISGHTSVYWYQQALGLGLQFLLWYDEGEERNRGNFPPRFSGRQFPNYSSELNVNALELEDSALYLCASSLGTTGSGNYGYTFGSGTRLTVV.

This chain joins TRBV11-3 and TRBJ1-1; the D gene is possibly TRBD1 (6 bases). V shed 4 bases and J shed 2 bases, with 17 bases lying between them. The germline gives CDR1 SGHNT, CDR2 YENEEA. This CDR3 comprises 16 residues. The CDR3: CASSSRKTGSNTEAFF. DNA of the CDR3: TGTGCCAGCAGCTCCCGAAAAACAGGGTCCAACACTGAAGCTTTCTTT. The variable domain in full, completed from reference TRBV11-3 and TRBJ1-1, reads EAGVVQSPRYKIIEKKQPVAFWCNPISGHNTLYWYLQNLGQGPELLIRYENEEAVDDSQLPKDRFSAERLKGVDSTLKIQPAELGDSAVYLCASSSRKTGSNTEAFFGQGTRLTVV.

The rearrangement joins TRBV2 to TRBJ1-1, with 7 bases matching TRBD1. The CDR3 loop spans 13 amino acids. J was trimmed by 8 bases and V by 6 bases; bases with no gene match: 9. Per germline, CDR1 SNHLY and CDR2 FYNNEI. The CDR3 region is CASRTTGDREAFF. The DNA for the CDR3 is TGTGCCAGCAGAACCACCGGGGACAGAGAAGCTTTCTTT.

V is TRBV12-3 or TRBV12-4 and J is TRBJ2-1; D gene uncertain. This CDR3 is built from 13 residues. The V end lost 6 bases, the J end lost 10 bases, and 16 bases lay between the germline ends. The CDR3 spells CASSLLGRWEQFF. The CDR3 region has the DNA TGTGCCAGCAGCCTCCTGGGCCGATGGGAGCAGTTCTTC.

This clone was seen only a few times. V usage is TRBV18 and J usage is TRBJ2-5, with 13 bases aligning to TRBD2. This CDR3 spans 18 amino acids. Trimming took 3 bases from V and 4 from J; bases not matched to a gene: 11. Per the germline V gene, CDR1 is KGHSH and CDR2 is LQKENI. The CDR3 DNA sequence: TGTGCCAGCTCACCCGGACTAGCGGGGGACCCCCTCGGAGAGACCCAGTACTTC. Its translation: CASSPGLAGDPLGETQYF. Full variable domain (remainder filled in from reference TRBV18 and TRBJ2-5): NAGVMQNPRHLVRRRGQEARLRCSPMKGHSHVYWYRQLPEEGLKFMVYLQKENIIDESGMPKERFSAEFPKEGPSILRIQQVVRGDSAAYFCASSPGLAGDPLGETQYFGPGTRLLVL.

V is TRBV4-2 and J is TRBJ2-1; a weak D match, TRBD2 (5 bases). The CDR3 covers 18 residues. CDR1 LGHNA and CDR2 YNFKEQ come from the germline V gene. V was trimmed by 1 base and J by 6 bases, leaving 22 bases between them. CDR3: CASSQVLAGPPPGNEQFF. CDR3 sequence (DNA): TGTGCCAGCAGCCAAGTATTGGCGGGTCCACCCCCGGGCAATGAGCAGTTCTTC.

The chain couples TRBV7-2 to TRBJ2-2, with 11 positions matching TRBD2. J gave up 4 bases and V 1 base, and 2 bases lay outside the gene matches. The CDR3 sequence is 16 residues long. Germline lookup yields CDR1 SGHTA and CDR2 FQGNSA. The chain's CDR3 is CASSLDSGGGTGELFF. CDR3 coding DNA: TGTGCCAGCAGCTTAGATAGCGGGGGGGGCACCGGGGAGCTGTTTTTT. Complete variable domain (other parts from reference TRBV7-2 and TRBJ2-2): GAGVSQSPSNKVTEKGKDVELRCDPISGHTALYWYRQSLGQGLEFLIYFQGNSAPDKSGLPSDRFSAERTGGSVSTLTIQRTQQEDSAVYLCASSLDSGGGTGELFFGEGSRLTVL.

The rearrangement links TRBV12-3 or TRBV12-4 to TRBJ2-7; possible D gene TRBD2, 5 bases. The V gene lost 6 bases and the J gene lost 6 bases, with 9 bases spanning the gap. This CDR3 is 11 amino acids long. Written as DNA, the CDR3 is TGTGCCAGCAGATATCTAGCCGAGCAGTACTTC. Residues: CASRYLAEQYF.

V and J are TRBV19 and TRBJ2-3, with D possibly being TRBD1 (6 bases). Germline-derived CDR1 and CDR2 are LNHDA and SQIVND (reference sequence). Trimming pared 4 bases from V and 5 bases from J, leaving 19 bases between. The CDR3 runs to 16 residues. This CDR3 is CASSNHGQKPGDTQYF. DNA for the CDR3: TGTGCCAGTAGTAACCACGGACAGAAGCCAGGAGATACGCAGTATTTT.

The table lists this clone with many counts. J is TRBJ2-2 and V is TRBV10-1; 8 bases are shared with TRBD1. CDR1 is WNHNN and CDR2 is SYGVQD in the germline V gene (reference sequence). With 5 bases clipped from V and 6 bases from J, the junction kept 5 bases outside the gene matches. The CDR3 spans 14 residues. For the CDR3, the DNA is TGCGCCAGCAGTAAAGGACAGGGATCCGGGGAGCTGTTTTTT. As protein: CASSKGQGSGELFF.

The CDR3 spells CASSQKRADTQYF. The CDR3 DNA is TGTGCCAGCAGCCAGAAGAGAGCAGATACGCAGTATTTT. The chain has TRBV3-1 (or the pseudogene TRBV3-2) and TRBJ2-3; D gene uncertain. CDR1 is LGHDT and CDR2 is YNNKEL in the germline V gene (reference sequence). CDR3 length equals 13 residues. V was clipped by 3 bases and J by 4 bases, with 8 bases between them.

This chain links TRBV24-1 with TRBJ2-1; D remains ambiguous. In germline, CDR1 is KGHDR, CDR2 SFDVKD. Trimming shortened V by 3 bases and J by 6 bases, and 11 bases separated the two germline ends. This CDR3 spans 14 amino acids. The CDR3: CATSDGPYGNEQFF. The CDR3 DNA reads as TGTGCCACCAGTGATGGGCCGTACGGCAATGAGCAGTTCTTC.

The chain links TRBV4-1 to TRBJ2-7, with a possible D match to TRBD2 (5 bases). Germline V gene sequence: CDR1 MGHRA, CDR2 YSYEKL. Trimming took off 4 bases at V and 1 base at J, with 14 bases between the two ends. CDR3 size: 15 residues. The CDR3 protein is CASSPAASQSYEQYF. CDR3 sequence (DNA): TGCGCCAGCAGCCCAGCAGCTAGCCAGTCCTACGAGCAGTACTTC.

This clone was counted many times. V usage is TRBV2 and J usage is TRBJ2-5, with no clear D. V lost 2 bases and J lost 6, with 7 bases in between. The CDR3 loop spans 12 amino acids. Germline V gives CDR1 SNHLY, CDR2 FYNNEI. CDR3 sequence: CASSENLQTQYF. The CDR3 DNA reads as TGTGCCAGCAGTGAAAACCTACAGACCCAGTACTTC.

This chain uses TRBV6-5 with TRBJ2-7; TRBD1 matches 11 bases. The germline V gene has CDR1 MNHEY and CDR2 SVGAGI. This CDR3 has 14 residues. The junction had 8 bases not matched to a gene; V was cut back by 7 bases and J by 6 bases. This CDR3 is CASTFPGQGGEQYF. The CDR3 coding sequence is TGTGCCAGCACCTTCCCGGGACAGGGGGGCGAGCAGTACTTC.

The chain carries TRBV7-9 and TRBJ2-2; D ambiguous. V was pared by 5 bases and J by 4 bases, with 11 bases between. The germline V gene has CDR1 SEHNR and CDR2 FQNEAQ (reference sequence). CDR3 size: 14 residues. The CDR3 loop reads CASSGFLITGELFF. In DNA form, the CDR3 reads TGTGCCAGCAGCGGCTTCCTTATCACCGGGGAGCTGTTTTTT.